This T cell receptor (beta chain) was found in a study of cytomegalovirus exposure and HLA in healthy donors. Comment on this clone: Its antigen remains unknown.

The PCR made use of 60 Vbeta and 13 Jbeta primers. Clones were sequenced by immunoSEQ multiplex PCR, and TCRdb holds only the in-frame ones, with some missing. The data contain under 200,000 clones, roughly 87% of them seen just once; the ten biggest clones take up roughly 1.6%. CDR1 SEHNR and CDR2 FQNEAQ come from the germline V gene (reference sequence). The CDR3 has 16 residues. Germline trimming cut 5 bases from V and 4 bases from J; bases unmatched to any gene: 11. Nominally healthy donors provided the samples, though records likely missed some immune exposures. Study-level points and caveats: Generally TCR sequences proved uncommon, though certain public TCRs appeared in numerous donors. Previous analysis showed most TCR beta V segments were productive about 90% or about 30% of the time.

V and J are TRBV7-9 and TRBJ1-1; 9 bases match TRBD1. The sequencing sample was made of PBMCs. This clonotype was sampled from a girl aged 5-17 years in good health and CMV-seropositive. The CDR3 coding sequence is TGTGCCAGCAGCCCCGAAACGGGACAGGGAGGCACTGAAGCTTTCTTT. Its translation is CASSPETGQGGTEAFF.